This T cell receptor (beta chain) was found in a study of cytomegalovirus exposure and HLA in healthy donors. General study results and limits: One later analysis reportedly identified an Asian-associated ancestry cluster that showed fewer N-insertions than the roughly 720-donor mean. There were some V segments, including TRBV6-2 and TRBV6-3, excluded as indistinguishable.

Researchers ran the PCR with 60 Vbeta and 13 Jbeta primers. The repertoire was sequenced with immunoSEQ multiplex PCR; TCRdb's copy has only in-frame clones and lacks some. Of under 200,000 clones in the sample, 70% to 85% were seen once. On this clone: Antigen specificity is unknown.

Germline V gene data show CDR1 as SGHTA and CDR2 as FQGNSA. With 4 bases removed from V and 6 bases from J, the gap between germline ends came to 10 bases. The CDR3 extends over 13 amino acids. Specimen: PBMCs. This TCR was sampled from a man in his forties or fifties in good health and CMV-seropositive. This chain joins TRBV7-2 and TRBJ1-5; the D gene is possibly TRBD1 (5 bases). The CDR3 sequence is CASSSGGGQPQHF. The CDR3 DNA reads TGTGCCAGCAGCTCGGGGGGAGGTCAGCCCCAGCATTTT.